This T cell receptor beta chain was found in a study of blood T cells in healthy people across ages. Regarding the study as a whole: The fall in TCR beta diversity per million T cells was roughly linear with age. Among long-lived donors, naive CD4+ cells were more numerous and diversity higher than in aged donors.

Alongside a J-beta primer mix, a sample-barcoded 5' primer served in a second PCR lasting about 7 to 12 cycles. MiXCR was run by TCRdb on the 5' RACE reads, yielding one entry per CDR3 protein. The repertoire holds 1.8 million or so distinct CDR3 sequences, with about two fifths as singletons. As concerns this clonotype: As yet, its antigen is unknown.

This receptor was identified in a human donor in good health. The specimen was blood.

CDR3 nucleotides: TGTGCCAGCAGTTTGGAATCGGCGAGAGGAACTGAAGCTTTCTTT. The encoded protein is CASSLESARGTEAFF. This chain uses TRBV28 with TRBJ1-1; D remains unclear. Trimming took off 3 bases at V and 5 bases at J, with 16 bases between the two ends. Germline V gene lookup returns CDR1 MDHEN and CDR2 SYDVKM. The CDR3 has 15 amino acids.